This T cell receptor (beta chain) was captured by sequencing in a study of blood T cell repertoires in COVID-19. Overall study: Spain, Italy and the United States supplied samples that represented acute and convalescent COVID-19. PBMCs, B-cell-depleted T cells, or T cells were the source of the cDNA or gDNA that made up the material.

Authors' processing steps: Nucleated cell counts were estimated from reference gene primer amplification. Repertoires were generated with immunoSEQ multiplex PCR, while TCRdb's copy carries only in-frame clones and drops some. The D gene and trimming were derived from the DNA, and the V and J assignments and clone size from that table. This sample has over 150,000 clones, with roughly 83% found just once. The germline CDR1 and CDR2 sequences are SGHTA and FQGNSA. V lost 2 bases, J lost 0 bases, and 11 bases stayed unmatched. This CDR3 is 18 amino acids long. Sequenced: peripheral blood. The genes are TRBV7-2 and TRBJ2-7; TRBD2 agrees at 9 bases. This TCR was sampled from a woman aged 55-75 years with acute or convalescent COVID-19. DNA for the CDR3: TGTGCCAGCAGCTTAAGAGGGAGTAGCGGGGGCAGCTCCTACGAGCAGTACTTC. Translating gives CASSLRGSSGGSSYEQYF.